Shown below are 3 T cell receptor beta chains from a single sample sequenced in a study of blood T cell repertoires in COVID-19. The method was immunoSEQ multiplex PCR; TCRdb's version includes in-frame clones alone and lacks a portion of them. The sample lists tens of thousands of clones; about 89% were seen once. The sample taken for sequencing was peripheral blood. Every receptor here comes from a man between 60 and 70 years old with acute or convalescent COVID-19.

The CDR3 loop is CASSLNSGGDQPQHF. CDR3 in DNA: TGCGCCAGCAGCTTGAATTCGGGTGGAGATCAGCCCCAGCATTTT. The V call is TRBV5-1, the J call TRBJ1-5, with no clear D. The V gene's germline CDR1 is SGHRS and CDR2 YFSETQ. Trimming pared 1 base from V and 5 bases from J, leaving 13 bases between. The CDR3 is 15 amino acids.

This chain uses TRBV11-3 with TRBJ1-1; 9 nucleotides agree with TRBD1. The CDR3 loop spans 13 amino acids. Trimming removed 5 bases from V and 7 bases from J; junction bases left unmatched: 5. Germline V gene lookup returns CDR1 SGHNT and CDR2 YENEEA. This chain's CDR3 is CASSQDRGDEAFF. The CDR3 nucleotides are TGTGCCAGCAGCCAGGACAGGGGAGATGAAGCTTTCTTT.

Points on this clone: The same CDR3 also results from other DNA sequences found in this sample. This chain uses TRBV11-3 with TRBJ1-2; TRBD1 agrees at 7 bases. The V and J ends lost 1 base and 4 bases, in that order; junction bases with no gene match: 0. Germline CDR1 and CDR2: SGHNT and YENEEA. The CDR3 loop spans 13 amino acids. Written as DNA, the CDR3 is TGTGCCAGCAGCTTAGGACAGGGCTATGGCTACACCTTC. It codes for CASSLGQGYGYTF.